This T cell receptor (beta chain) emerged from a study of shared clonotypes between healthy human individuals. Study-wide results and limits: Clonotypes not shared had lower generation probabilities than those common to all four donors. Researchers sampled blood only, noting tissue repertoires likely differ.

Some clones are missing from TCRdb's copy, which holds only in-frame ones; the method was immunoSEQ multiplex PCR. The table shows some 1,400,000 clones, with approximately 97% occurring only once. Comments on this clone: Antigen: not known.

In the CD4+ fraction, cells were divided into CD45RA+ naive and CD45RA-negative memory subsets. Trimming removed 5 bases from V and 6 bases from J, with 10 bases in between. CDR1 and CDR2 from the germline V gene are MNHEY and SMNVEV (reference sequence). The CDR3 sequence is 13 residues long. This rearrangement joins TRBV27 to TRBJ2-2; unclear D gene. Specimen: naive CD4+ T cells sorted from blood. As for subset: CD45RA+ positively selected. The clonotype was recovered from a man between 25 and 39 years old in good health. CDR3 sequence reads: CASSPAPAGELFF. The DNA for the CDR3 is TGTGCCAGCAGTCCCGCCCCCGCCGGGGAGCTGTTTTTT.